The 11 T cell receptor beta chains below all came from one sample that was sequenced in a study of blood T cell repertoires in COVID-19. The repertoire was sequenced with immunoSEQ multiplex PCR; TCRdb's copy has only in-frame clones and lacks some. This table has around 180,000 clones, roughly 83% appearing once. Specimen: peripheral blood. Every receptor here comes from a human donor in a cohort sampled during active COVID-19.

This clone was observed a few times. The chain couples TRBV7-2 to TRBJ2-7; TRBD1 matches 7 bases. The CDR3 consists of 12 residues. Germline V gives CDR1 SGHTA, CDR2 FQGNSA. V shed 1 base and J 8 bases; nucleotides not matched to a gene: 2. CDR3 residues: CASSLETGKQYF. The DNA of the CDR3 is TGTGCCAGCAGCTTAGAGACAGGGAAGCAGTACTTC.

This clone has a handful of counts. The rearrangement joins TRBV7-9 to TRBJ2-7, with D possibly TRBD1 on 6 matching bases. The germline V gene has CDR1 SEHNR and CDR2 FQNEAQ (reference sequence). V was clipped by 0 bases and J by 6 bases, with 15 bases between them. The CDR3 runs 15 residues. CDR3 coding DNA: TGTGCCAGCAGCTTAGCCTTGGCCGAAGGGGGCGAGCAGTACTTC. Amino acids: CASSLALAEGGEQYF. The complete variable domain, with remaining parts taken from reference TRBV7-9 and TRBJ2-7, reads DTGVSQNPRHKITKRGQNVTFRCDPISEHNRLYWYRQTLGQGPEFLTYFQNEAQLEKSRLLSDRFSAERPKGSFSTLEIQRTEQGDSAMYLCASSLALAEGGEQYFGPGTRLTVT.

This chain joins TRBV2 and TRBJ2-4; 8 bases map to TRBD2. Germline CDR1 is SNHLY and CDR2 is FYNNEI. Trimming took 8 bases from V and 2 from J; bases not matched to a gene: 11. The CDR3 runs 16 residues. CDR3 in DNA: TGTGCCAGCTCGGCTAGCGGGTGGATGACCAAAAACATTCAGTACTTC. Its translation: CASSASGWMTKNIQYF. The variable domain in full, with the rest retrieved from reference TRBV2 and TRBJ2-4, is EPEVTQTPSHQVTQMGQEVILRCVPISNHLYFYWYRQILGQKVEFLVSFYNNEISEKSEIFDDQFSVERPDGSNFTLKIRSTKLEDSAMYFCASSASGWMTKNIQYFGAGTRLSVL.

The rearrangement uses TRBV6-6 and TRBJ1-4; 10 bases line up with TRBD1. After removal of 4 bases from V and 7 bases from J, the junction contained 3 bases not matched to a gene. Per germline, CDR1 MNHNY and CDR2 SVGAGI (reference sequence). The CDR3 has 14 amino acids. The CDR3 region has the DNA TGTGCCAGCAGTTCTGGGACAGGGGTTGAAAAACTGTTTTTT. Amino acids: CASSSGTGVEKLFF.

This chain connects TRBV18 to TRBJ1-5, with 7 bases fitting TRBD1. V lost 0 bases to trimming and J lost 1 base; unmatched junction nucleotides: 0. CDR3 length: 15 amino acids. Germline CDR1 and CDR2: KGHSH and LQKENI. CDR3 DNA: TGTGCCAGCTCACCACCGGGACAGAGCAATCAGCCCCAGCATTTT. Translating gives CASSPPGQSNQPQHF.

The rearrangement links TRBV7-9 to TRBJ2-7; maybe TRBD2 (6 bases). The CDR3 has 16 amino acids. V was trimmed by 0 bases and J by 1 base, leaving 13 bases between them. The germline V gene encodes CDR1 SEHNR and CDR2 FQNEAQ (reference sequence). In nucleotides, the CDR3 is TGTGCCAGCAGCTTAGCGCGGGGAAAAGATTCCTACGAGCAGTACTTC. Translation: CASSLARGKDSYEQYF.

This chain connects TRBV28 to TRBJ2-2, with 11 bases matching TRBD2. The V and J ends lost 5 bases and 7 bases, in that order; junction bases with no gene match: 15. This CDR3 spans 18 amino acids. Germline CDR1 and CDR2: MDHEN and SYDVKM. The CDR3 loop is CASSDPRLAGGQGGELFF. In nucleotides, the CDR3 is TGTGCCAGCAGTGACCCCCGGTTAGCGGGAGGGCAAGGCGGGGAGCTGTTTTTT.

The chain carries TRBV7-2 and TRBJ2-5, with TRBD2 matching 7 bases. From germline, CDR1 is SGHTA and CDR2 FQGNSA. The CDR3 extends over 16 amino acids. The junction had 14 bases not matched to a gene; V was cut back by 6 bases and J by 4 bases. The DNA of the CDR3 is TGTGCCAGCAGTCAATCTAGCGGTCGGAGTGGAGAGACCCAGTACTTC. Encoded protein: CASSQSSGRSGETQYF.

The rearrangement links TRBV28 to TRBJ2-7; the match to TRBD2 covers 13 bases. Germline values: CDR1 MDHEN, CDR2 SYDVKM. Losses at the gene ends were 2 bases for V and 6 bases for J; bases not matched to a gene: 4. The CDR3 sequence is 15 residues long. CDR3 DNA: TGTGCCAGCAGTTTACGGACTAGCGGGAGACTCGAGCAGTACTTC. It is translated as CASSLRTSGRLEQYF. The variable domain in full, with the rest retrieved from reference TRBV28 and TRBJ2-7, is DVKVTQSSRYLVKRTGEKVFLECVQDMDHENMFWYRQDPGLGLRLIYFSYDVKMKEKGDIPEGYSVSREKKERFSLILESASTNQTSMYLCASSLRTSGRLEQYFGPGTRLTVT.

This clone was recorded once. The CDR3 protein is CASGQEGRAAEKLFF. DNA of the CDR3: TGTGCCAGTGGACAGGAGGGTCGGGCGGCTGAAAAACTGTTTTTT. This rearrangement joins TRBV9 to TRBJ1-4; 7 nucleotides agree with TRBD1. Looked up from germline, CDR1 is SGDLS and CDR2 is YYNGEE. This CDR3 is built from 15 residues. The V and J ends lost 8 bases and 7 bases, in that order; junction bases with no gene match: 14.

The chain uses TRBV5-1 and TRBJ2-7; a possible D gene is TRBD2 (7 bases). The V gene lost 5 bases and the J gene lost 5 bases, with 20 bases spanning the gap. The CDR3 loop spans 15 amino acids. Germline lookup yields CDR1 SGHRS and CDR2 YFSETQ. CDR3 DNA: TGCGCCAGCAGAGACGAGGGGGGGCGTCTGGACGAGCAGTACTTC. Amino acids: CASRDEGGRLDEQYF.